This T cell receptor beta chain was found in a study of blood T cell repertoires in COVID-19. Study summary: Samples taken during acute and convalescent COVID-19 were collected in the United States, Italy and Spain.

With 2 bases removed from V and 4 bases from J, the gap between germline ends came to 11 bases. The CDR3 totals 14 residues. From germline, CDR1 is SGDLS and CDR2 YYNGEE. In the source study's methods: Estimated nucleated cell counts came from reference gene primer amplification. Libraries were prepared by immunoSEQ multiplex PCR; TCRdb keeps only in-frame clonotypes and omits some of them. That table is the source of V, J and clone size, and D and trimming were worked out from the DNA. The top ten hold 4.5% to 7% of the sample, which has 220,000 or so clones, roughly 75% seen once. J is TRBJ2-3 and V is TRBV9; a possible D gene is TRBD2 (5 bases). Specimen: peripheral blood. This clonotype was sampled from a woman between 65 and 79 years old with acute or convalescent COVID-19. The CDR3 loop reads CASSVASRSDTQYF. CDR3 sequence (DNA): TGTGCCAGCAGCGTGGCTAGCCGATCAGATACGCAGTATTTT.